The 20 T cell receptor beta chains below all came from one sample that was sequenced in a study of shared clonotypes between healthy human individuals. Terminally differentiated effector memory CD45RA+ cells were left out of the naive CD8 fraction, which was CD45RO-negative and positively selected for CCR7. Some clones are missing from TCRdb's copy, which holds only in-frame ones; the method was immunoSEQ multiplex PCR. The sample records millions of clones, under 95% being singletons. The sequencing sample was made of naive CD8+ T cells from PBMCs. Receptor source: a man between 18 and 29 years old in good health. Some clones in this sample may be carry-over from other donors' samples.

The CDR3 sequence: CAYNWDNYGYTF. The CDR3 bases are TGTGCCTACAACTGGGACAACTATGGCTACACCTTC. The chain is built from TRBV2 and TRBJ1-2, with a possible D match to TRBD1 (5 bases). The CDR3 is 12 residues long. The V gene lost 11 bases and the J gene lost 2 bases, with 12 bases spanning the gap. Germline lookup yields CDR1 SNHLY and CDR2 FYNNEI.

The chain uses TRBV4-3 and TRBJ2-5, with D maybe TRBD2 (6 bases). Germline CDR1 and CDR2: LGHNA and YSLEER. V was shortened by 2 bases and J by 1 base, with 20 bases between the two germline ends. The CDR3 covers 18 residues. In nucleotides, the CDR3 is TGCGCCAGCAGCCAACGCGTAGGCGGTTCTAGCGCCCAAGAGACCCAGTACTTC. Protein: CASSQRVGGSSAQETQYF.

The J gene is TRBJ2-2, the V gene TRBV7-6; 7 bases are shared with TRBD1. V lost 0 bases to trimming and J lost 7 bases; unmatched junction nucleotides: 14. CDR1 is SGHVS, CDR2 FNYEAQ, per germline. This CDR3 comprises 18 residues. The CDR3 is CASSLAGSPRGRDGELFF. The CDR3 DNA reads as TGTGCCAGCAGCTTAGCCGGTTCTCCGAGGGGGCGCGACGGGGAGCTGTTTTTT.

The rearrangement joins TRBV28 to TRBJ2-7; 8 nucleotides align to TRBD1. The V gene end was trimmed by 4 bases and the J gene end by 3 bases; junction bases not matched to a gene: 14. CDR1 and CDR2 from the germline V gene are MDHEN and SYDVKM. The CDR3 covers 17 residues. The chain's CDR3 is CASSSLTNRGSLYEQYF. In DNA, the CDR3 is TGTGCCAGCAGTTCGCTCACCAACAGGGGGTCCCTCTACGAGCAGTACTTC.

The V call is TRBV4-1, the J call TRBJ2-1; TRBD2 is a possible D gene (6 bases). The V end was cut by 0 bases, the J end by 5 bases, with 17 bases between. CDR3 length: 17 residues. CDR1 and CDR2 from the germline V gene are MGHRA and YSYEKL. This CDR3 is CASSQDLLTGENNEQFF. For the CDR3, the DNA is TGCGCCAGCAGCCAAGATCTGTTGACGGGGGAGAACAATGAGCAGTTCTTC.

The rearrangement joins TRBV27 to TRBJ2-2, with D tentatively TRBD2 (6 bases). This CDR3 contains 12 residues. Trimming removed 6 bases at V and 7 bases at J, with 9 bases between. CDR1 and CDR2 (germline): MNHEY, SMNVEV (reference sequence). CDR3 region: CASRVAVGELFF. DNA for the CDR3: TGTGCCAGCAGGGTAGCGGTCGGGGAGCTGTTTTTT.

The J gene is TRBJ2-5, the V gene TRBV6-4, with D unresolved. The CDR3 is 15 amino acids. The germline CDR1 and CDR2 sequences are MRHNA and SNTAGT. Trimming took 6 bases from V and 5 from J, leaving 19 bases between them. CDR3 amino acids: CASSAIPGPMETQYF. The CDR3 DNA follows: TGTGCCAGCAGCGCAATCCCCGGCCCCATGGAGACCCAGTACTTC.

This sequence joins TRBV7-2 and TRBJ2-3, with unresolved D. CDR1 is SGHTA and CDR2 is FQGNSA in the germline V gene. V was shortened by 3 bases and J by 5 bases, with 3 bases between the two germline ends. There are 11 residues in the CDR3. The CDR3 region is CASSLIDTQYF. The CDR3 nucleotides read TGTGCCAGCAGCTTGATAGATACGCAGTATTTT.

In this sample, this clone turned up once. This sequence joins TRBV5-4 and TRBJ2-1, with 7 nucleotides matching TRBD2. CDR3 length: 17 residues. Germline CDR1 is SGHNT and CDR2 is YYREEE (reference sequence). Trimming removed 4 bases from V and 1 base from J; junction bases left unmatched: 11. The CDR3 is CASSRRFTSESYNEQFF. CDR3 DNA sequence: TGTGCCAGCAGCCGAAGATTCACTAGCGAGTCCTACAATGAGCAGTTCTTC. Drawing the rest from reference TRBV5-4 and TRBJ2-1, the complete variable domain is ETGVTQSPTHLIKTRGQQVTLRCSSQSGHNTVSWYQQALGQGPQFIFQYYREEENGRGNFPPRFSGLQFPNYSSELNVNALELDDSALYLCASSRRFTSESYNEQFFGPGTRLTVL.

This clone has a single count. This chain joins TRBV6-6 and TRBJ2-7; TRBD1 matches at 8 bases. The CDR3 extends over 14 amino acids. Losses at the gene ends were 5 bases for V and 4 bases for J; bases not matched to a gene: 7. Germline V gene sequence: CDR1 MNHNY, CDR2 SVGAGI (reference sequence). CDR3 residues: CASSQWTGWYEQYF. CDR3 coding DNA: TGTGCCAGCAGTCAATGGACAGGGTGGTACGAGCAGTACTTC.

The CDR3: CASSSKQGFGYTF. As DNA, the CDR3 is TGTGCCAGCAGTTCTAAACAGGGATTTGGCTACACCTTC. The chain uses TRBV6-1 and TRBJ1-2, with D maybe TRBD1 (6 bases). V lost 5 bases and J 7 bases, leaving 14 bases between the germline ends. The length of the CDR3 is 13 residues. CDR1 and CDR2 (germline): MNHNS, SASEGT.

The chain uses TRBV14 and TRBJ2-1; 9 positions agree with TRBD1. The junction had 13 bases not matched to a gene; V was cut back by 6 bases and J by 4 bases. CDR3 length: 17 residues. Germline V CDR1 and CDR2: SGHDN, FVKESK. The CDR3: CASSLLYRTGVYNEQFF. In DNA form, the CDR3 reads TGTGCCAGCAGTCTTCTGTATCGGACAGGGGTATACAATGAGCAGTTCTTC.

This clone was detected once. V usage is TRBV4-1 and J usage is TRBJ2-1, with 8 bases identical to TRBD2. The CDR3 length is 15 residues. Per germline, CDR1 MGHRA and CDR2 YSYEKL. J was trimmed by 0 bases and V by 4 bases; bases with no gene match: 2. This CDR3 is CASSLSGGSYNEQFF. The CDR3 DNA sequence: TGCGCCAGCAGCCTGAGCGGGGGCTCCTACAATGAGCAGTTCTTC.

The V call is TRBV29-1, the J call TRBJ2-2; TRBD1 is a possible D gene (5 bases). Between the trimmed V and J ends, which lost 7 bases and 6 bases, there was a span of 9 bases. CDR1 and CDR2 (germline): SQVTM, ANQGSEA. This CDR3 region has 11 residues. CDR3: CSAGHAGELFF. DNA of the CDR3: TGCAGCGCTGGACACGCCGGGGAGCTGTTTTTT.

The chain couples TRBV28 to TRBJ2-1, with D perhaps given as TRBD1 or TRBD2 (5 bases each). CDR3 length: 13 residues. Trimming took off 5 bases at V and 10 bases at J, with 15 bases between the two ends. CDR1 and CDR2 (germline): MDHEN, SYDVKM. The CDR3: CASSRRDLPEQFF. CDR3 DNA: TGTGCCAGCAGTCGCCGGGACCTCCCCGAGCAGTTCTTC.

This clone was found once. DNA of the CDR3: TGCGCCAGCGAAGCGGGAGTCTTTGGTGAGCAGTTCTTC. This codes for CASEAGVFGEQFF. This chain connects TRBV5-1 to TRBJ2-1, with 8 bases matching TRBD2. In germline, CDR1 is SGHRS, CDR2 YFSETQ. This CDR3 has 13 residues. The V gene end was trimmed by 7 bases and the J gene end by 9 bases; junction bases not matched to a gene: 9. Looking up the rest from reference TRBV5-1 and TRBJ2-1 gives the full variable domain: KAGVTQTPRYLIKTRGQQVTLSCSPISGHRSVSWYQQTPGQGLQFLFEYFSETQRNKGNFPGRFSGRQFSNSRSEMNVSTLELGDSALYLCASEAGVFGEQFFGPGTRLTVL.

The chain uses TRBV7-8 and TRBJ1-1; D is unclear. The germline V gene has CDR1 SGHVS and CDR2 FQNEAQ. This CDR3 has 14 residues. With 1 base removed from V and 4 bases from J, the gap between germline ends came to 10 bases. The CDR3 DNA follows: TGTGCCAGCAGCTTAGGACGTACGGTCACTGAAGCTTTCTTT. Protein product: CASSLGRTVTEAFF.

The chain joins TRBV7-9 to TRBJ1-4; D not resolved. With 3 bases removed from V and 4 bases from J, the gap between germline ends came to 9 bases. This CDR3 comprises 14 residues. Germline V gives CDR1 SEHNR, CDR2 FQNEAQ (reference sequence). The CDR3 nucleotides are TGTGCCAGCAGCTTCTTCGGTATTAATGAAAAACTGTTTTTT. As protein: CASSFFGINEKLFF.

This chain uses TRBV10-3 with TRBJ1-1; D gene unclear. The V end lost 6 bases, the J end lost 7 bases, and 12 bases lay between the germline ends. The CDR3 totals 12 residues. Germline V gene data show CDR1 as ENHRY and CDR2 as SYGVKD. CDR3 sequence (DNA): TGTGCCATCAGCGTCCGGGCCGATGAAGCTTTCTTT. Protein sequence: CAISVRADEAFF.

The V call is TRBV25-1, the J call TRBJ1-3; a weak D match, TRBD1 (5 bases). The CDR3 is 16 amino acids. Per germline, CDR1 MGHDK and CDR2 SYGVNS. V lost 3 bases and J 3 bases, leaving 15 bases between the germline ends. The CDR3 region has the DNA TGTGCCAGCAGTGATGACAGCTTCGCTGGTGGAAACACCATATATTTT. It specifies CASSDDSFAGGNTIYF.